Following are 5 T cell receptor beta chains from one sample sequenced in a study of molecular identifiers for immune sequencing clone quantification. MiXCR was run by TCRdb on the PCR reads, yielding one entry per CDR3 protein. The table lists about 320,000 distinct CDR3 sequences, about 22% of them singletons. The sequenced sample was naive CD8+ T cells from blood, with Jurkat cell RNA spiked in. Subset specified: FACS-sorted CD8+CD4-CCR7+CD45RA+ naive T cells. The receptors originated from a human donor in good health. Some libraries in this study had Jurkat cell RNA spiked in.

A remark on this clonotype: Being one base from a much bigger clone, this may be a read error. The rearrangement links TRBV14 to TRBJ2-3; D ambiguous. V shed 0 bases and J shed 4 bases, with 14 bases lying between them. Germline values: CDR1 SGHDN, CDR2 FVKESK. The CDR3 length is 16 residues. Here the CDR3 reads CASSQERDARADTQYF. In nucleotides, the CDR3 is TGTGCCAGCAGCCAAGAAAGAGACGCTAGGGCAGATACGCAGTATTTT.

With respect to this clonotype: Since a much larger clone is just one base distant, this may be a read error. The V and J genes are TRBV4-1 and TRBJ2-5; D not certain. This CDR3 contains 11 residues. Per germline, CDR1 MGHRA and CDR2 YSYEKL. CDR3 sequence (DNA): TGCGTCAGCAGCGCGGCCCAGACCCAGTACTTC. Amino acids: CVSSAAQTQYF.

This clonotype has a count of ten or more. This rearrangement joins TRBV12-3 or TRBV12-4 to TRBJ2-7; D unresolved. The CDR3 has 11 residues. V lost 4 bases, J lost 5 bases, and 6 bases lay in between. The CDR3 is CASSSQDEQYF. CDR3 in DNA: TGTGCCAGCAGTTCCCAGGACGAGCAGTACTTC.

There are many counts of this clonotype. The rearrangement links TRBV27 to TRBJ2-3; maybe TRBD2 (6 bases). Germline V gene lookup returns CDR1 MNHEY and CDR2 SMNVEV (reference sequence). V lost 5 bases and J 6 bases, leaving 18 bases between the germline ends. The CDR3 has 15 residues. CDR3 bases: TGTGCCAGCAGTGATAGCGGAGGAGGGCGCGATACGCAGTATTTT. Translated, it gives CASSDSGGGRDTQYF.

This sequence joins TRBV6-2 or TRBV6-3 and TRBJ2-5, with a possible D match to TRBD2 (5 bases). The CDR3 covers 14 residues. From germline, CDR1 is MNHEY and CDR2 SVGEGT. Trimming pared 4 bases from V and 1 base from J, leaving 10 bases between. The CDR3 loop reads CASSSGEGQETQYF. CDR3 in DNA: TGTGCCAGCAGTTCGGGCGAGGGCCAAGAGACCCAGTACTTC.